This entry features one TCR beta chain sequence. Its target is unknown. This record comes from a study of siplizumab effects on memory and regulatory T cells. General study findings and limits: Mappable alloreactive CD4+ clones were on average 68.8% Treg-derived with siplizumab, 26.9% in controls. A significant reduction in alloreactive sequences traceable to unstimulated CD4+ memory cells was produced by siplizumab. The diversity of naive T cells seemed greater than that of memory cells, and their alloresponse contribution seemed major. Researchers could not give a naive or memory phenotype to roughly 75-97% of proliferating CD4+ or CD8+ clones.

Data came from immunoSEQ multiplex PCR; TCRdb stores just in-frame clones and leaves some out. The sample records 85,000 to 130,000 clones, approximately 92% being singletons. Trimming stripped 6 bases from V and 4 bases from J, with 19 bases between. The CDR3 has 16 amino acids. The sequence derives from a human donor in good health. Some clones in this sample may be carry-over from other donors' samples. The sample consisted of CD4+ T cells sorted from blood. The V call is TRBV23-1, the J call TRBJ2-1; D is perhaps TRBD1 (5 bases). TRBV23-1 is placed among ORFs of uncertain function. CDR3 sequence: CASSHVGLPKYNEQFF. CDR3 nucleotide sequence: TGCGCCAGCAGCCACGTGGGGCTACCGAAATACAATGAGCAGTTCTTC.